This TCR beta chain derives from a study of response to subunit inactivated influenza vaccine. Study outcomes and limitations: The authors offered the suggestion that each seasonal influenza vaccination recruits few new T cells.

TCRdb ran MiXCR on the RT-PCR reads and lists one entry per CDR3 protein. The sample records fewer than 700,000 distinct CDR3 sequences, about an eighth being singletons. This clonotype was seen repeatedly, ten times or more. No antigen is known for it. The source of this sequence is a man aged 45 to 65 who received an inactivated influenza vaccine. The sequencing used PBMCs from blood, collected about 40 days after vaccination.

CDR3 bases: TGTGCCAGCAGACCGGGACACAGTCCCGACGAGCAGTACTTC. It is translated as CASRPGHSPDEQYF. The chain employs TRBV7-9 and TRBJ2-7; maybe TRBD1 (6 bases). The V end lost 6 bases, the J end lost 5 bases, and 17 bases lay between the germline ends. The CDR3 is made up of 14 amino acids. From germline, CDR1 is SEHNR and CDR2 FQNEAQ (reference sequence). Full variable domain (rest looked up from reference TRBV7-9 and TRBJ2-7): DTGVSQNPRHKITKRGQNVTFRCDPISEHNRLYWYRQTLGQGPEFLTYFQNEAQLEKSRLLSDRFSAERPKGSFSTLEIQRTEQGDSAMYLCASRPGHSPDEQYFGPGTRLTVT.